This TCR beta chain was retrieved from a study of blood T cell repertoires in COVID-19. In the study overall: Specimens from acute and convalescent COVID-19 originated in the United States, Italy and Spain. From T cells, B-cell-depleted T cells, or PBMCs came the material, which was cDNA or gDNA.

This clone was observed a handful of times. As originally analysed: Cell counts per sample came from amplifying reference gene primers. Libraries were prepared by immunoSEQ multiplex PCR; TCRdb keeps only in-frame clonotypes and omits some of them. V and J calls and clone size follow that table, whereas D and trimming were derived from the DNA. The sample includes roughly 250,000 clones, about nine tenths of them seen just once. The germline V gene has CDR1 MNHEY and CDR2 SVGEGT. Trimming removed 4 bases from V and 5 bases from J; junction bases left unmatched: 7. This CDR3 region has 14 residues. The TCR sequence derives from a woman between 40 and 55 years old with acute or convalescent COVID-19. Sample: peripheral blood. The gene calls are TRBV6-2 or TRBV6-3 and TRBJ2-7; 8 nucleotides match TRBD1. The CDR3 is CASSSNDRGHEQYV. The CDR3 region has the DNA TGTGCCAGCAGTTCGAACGACAGGGGCCACGAGCAGTACGTC.